This TCR beta chain was sequenced in a study of cytomegalovirus exposure and HLA in healthy donors. This clone was counted a single time. In the PCR, 60 Vbeta and 13 Jbeta primers were used. Assay: immunoSEQ multiplex PCR; the TCRdb copy retains only in-frame clones and omits some. The table lists about 65,000 clones, about 72% of them singletons, with less than 3.5% in the top ten. Sequencing was done on a sample of PBMCs. The clonotype originates from a girl aged 5 to 17 in good health and CMV-seropositive.

CDR3 in DNA: TGTGCCAGCAGCCAAGAAGGGAAGACGGGGGGTAGGTTAGAGACCCAGTACTTC. It translates to CASSQEGKTGGRLETQYF. The chain couples TRBV4-2 to TRBJ2-5, with 7 bases fitting TRBD2. J lost 4 bases, V lost 0 bases, and 14 bases had no gene match. The CDR3 has 18 amino acids. Per the germline V gene, CDR1 is LGHNA and CDR2 is YNFKEQ.